This TCR beta chain was identified during a study of T cell responses to AZD1222 COVID-19 vaccine. Repertoires were generated with immunoSEQ multiplex PCR, while TCRdb's copy carries only in-frame clones and drops some. The data hold 150,000 to 200,000 clones, with approximately 93% observed a single time. On this clone itself: Its target is unknown.

Findings and caveats of the study: A reported finding is that nearly half of spike-specific TCRs target unmutated variant regions. Clonal diversity was possibly underestimated, and the donors were mostly white British, with more females. Vaccine-associated CD4 TCRs spanned spike, dominant at 160-218 and 743-854. Seropositivity was recorded at baseline in only 6 or 7 AZD1222 recipients.

The ends were cut back, 3 bases at V and 8 bases at J, with 13 bases in the middle. The CDR3 runs 13 residues. The germline gives CDR1 PRHDT, CDR2 FYEKMQ (reference sequence). The chain employs TRBV13 and TRBJ1-2; D uncertain. Sample: peripheral blood, taken on day 0 of AZD1222 vaccination. This receptor was identified in an adult in good health. The CDR3 DNA reads TGTGCCAGCAGCTTGGCGAGACGGGGAGGCTACACCTTC. Its translation: CASSLARRGGYTF.